This T cell receptor (beta chain) was recorded in a study of blood T cells in healthy people across ages. Broader study findings: The CMV status of each donor remained undetermined, and this could have confounded shifts in expanded clonotypes.

J lost 1 base, V lost 7 bases, and 4 bases had no gene match. The germline CDR1 and CDR2 sequences are WSHSY and SAAADI. CDR3 length: 15 amino acids. With regard to this clonotype: Its antigen is still unknown.

A second PCR, run for roughly 6 to 11 cycles, used a sample-barcoded 5' primer plus a J-beta primer mix. TCRdb ran MiXCR on the 5' RACE reads and lists one entry per CDR3 protein. In the table there are 380,000 or so distinct CDR3 sequences, 45% to 65% of which are singletons. The V gene is TRBV10-2, the J gene TRBJ2-3; 11 positions agree with TRBD2. Sequences were obtained from blood. The TCR was taken from a man between 60 and 75 years old in good health. CDR3 sequence reads: CASTLAGGRTDTQYF. CDR3 DNA sequence: TGCGCCAGCACCCTAGCGGGGGGACGCACAGATACGCAGTATTTT.